These T cell receptor beta chains were read from a single sample in a study of siplizumab effects on memory and regulatory T cells. TCRdb's table, derived via immunoSEQ multiplex PCR, lists solely in-frame clones and lacks some. The table has 75,000 to 100,000 clones, 94% seen once. The specimen was non-Treg CD4+ T cells sorted from blood. Receptors were obtained from a human donor in good health. Each CDR3 is given with its conserved first and last residue. The D gene is left open where the match is weak. Only part of the rows carry a size: once, few, many, or a class if the clone is expanded.

TRBV11-3	-	-	TRBJ2-7	CASSSPGKYEQYF	TGTGCCAGCAGCTCGCCAGGGAAGTACGAGCAGTACTTC
TRBV4-1	-	TRBD2	TRBJ2-7	CASSQEKTSGRYLQYF	TGCGCCAGCAGCCAAGAGAAGACTAGCGGGAGATACTTGCAGTACTTC
TRBV11-2	-	TRBD1	TRBJ2-7	CASSPGQGPSYEQYF	TGTGCCAGCAGTCCGGGACAGGGTCCCTCCTACGAGCAGTACTTC
TRBV10-3	-	TRBD1	TRBJ1-5	CAISDHKGQGSNQPQHF	TGTGCCATCAGTGATCACAAGGGACAGGGGAGCAATCAGCCCCAGCATTTT
TRBV19	-	-	TRBJ2-2	CASSNTGTGELFF	TGTGCCAGTAGTAATACGGGCACCGGGGAGCTGTTTTTT
TRBV5-4	-	-	TRBJ2-7	CASSLDPGYEQYF	TGTGCCAGCAGCTTGGACCCGGGCTACGAGCAGTACTTC
TRBV5-6	-	-	TRBJ1-2	CASSLAGVSGGYTF	TGTGCCAGCAGCTTGGCAGGGGTGTCTGGTGGCTACACCTTC
TRBV29-1	-	-	TRBJ2-7	CSVGGVGEQYF	TGCAGCGTTGGAGGGGTAGGCGAGCAGTACTTC
TRBV7-9	-	-	TRBJ2-7	CASSYGSTYYEQYF	TGTGCCAGCAGCTATGGGTCAACCTACTACGAGCAGTACTTC
TRBV5-1	-	-	TRBJ1-2	CASSLAATGNGYTF	TGCGCCAGCAGCTTGGCGGCAACAGGGAATGGCTACACCTTC
TRBV6-5	-	-	TRBJ2-3	CASSFSGRTDTQYF	TGTGCCAGCAGTTTTAGCGGACGCACAGATACGCAGTATTTT
TRBV7-2	-	-	TRBJ2-2	CASSLRPSNTGELFF	TGTGCCAGCAGCTTACGACCGTCCAACACCGGGGAGCTGTTTTTT
TRBV7-8	-	TRBD2	TRBJ2-7	CASSLERTSAFYEQYF	TGTGCCAGCAGCTTAGAGCGGACTAGCGCCTTCTACGAGCAGTACTTC
TRBV20-1	-	-	TRBJ2-7	CSAETGNEQYF	TGCAGTGCTGAAACAGGGAACGAGCAGTACTTC
TRBV11-3	once	-	TRBJ2-4	CASSLVGRGRNIQYF	TGTGCCAGCAGCTTAGTGGGCAGGGGGAGGAACATTCAGTACTTC
TRBV19	-	-	TRBJ1-1	CASSPRYSSNTEAFF	TGTGCCAGTAGTCCCCGATACTCTTCGAACACTGAAGCTTTCTTT
TRBV11-2	-	TRBD1	TRBJ2-3	CASSSWTGLGDTQYF	TGTGCCAGCAGCTCATGGACAGGGCTGGGAGATACGCAGTATTTT
TRBV18	-	-	TRBJ1-3	CASSGDRSGNTIYF	TGTGCCAGCTCGGGGGACCGCTCTGGAAACACCATATATTTT
TRBV19	once	-	TRBJ2-4	CASSIDRDGGNIQYF	TGTGCCAGTAGTATAGATCGGGATGGCGGAAACATTCAGTACTTC
TRBV25-1	-	TRBD1	TRBJ1-1	CASSEGKGAMNTEAFF	TGTGCCAGCAGTGAGGGGAAGGGGGCTATGAACACTGAAGCTTTCTTT
TRBV5-1	once	TRBD1	TRBJ1-2	CASSHRTGDGYTF	TGCGCCAGCAGCCATCGGACAGGGGATGGCTACACCTTC
TRBV29-1	-	-	TRBJ1-4	CSVWGEGARKLFF	TGCAGCGTCTGGGGGGAAGGGGCGCGGAAACTGTTTTTT
TRBV6-5	-	-	TRBJ1-5	CASSYSWDSNQPQHF	TGTGCCAGCAGTTACTCTTGGGATAGCAATCAGCCCCAGCATTTT
TRBV4-3	-	-	TRBJ2-7	CASSRGTVGEQYF	TGCGCCAGCAGCCGCGGGACAGTCGGAGAGCAGTACTTC
TRBV7-3	-	-	TRBJ1-3	CASSPRGEGSGNTIYF	TGTGCCAGCAGCCCGAGGGGGGAAGGTTCTGGAAACACCATATATTTT
TRBV28	-	-	TRBJ1-2	CASSLRRYGYTF	TGTGCCAGCAGTTTAAGGCGGTATGGCTACACCTTC
TRBV4-1	-	-	TRBJ2-7	CASSQVMGEQYF	TGCGCCAGCAGCCAAGTTATGGGGGAGCAGTACTTC
TRBV6-1	-	TRBD1	TRBJ2-5	CASSARLGQAVGETQYF	TGTGCCAGCAGTGCACGCCTGGGACAGGCGGTCGGAGAGACCCAGTACTTC
TRBV6-1	-	-	TRBJ1-4	CASSVPESGNEKLFF	TGTGCCAGCAGTGTCCCAGAGTCCGGGAATGAAAAACTGTTTTTT